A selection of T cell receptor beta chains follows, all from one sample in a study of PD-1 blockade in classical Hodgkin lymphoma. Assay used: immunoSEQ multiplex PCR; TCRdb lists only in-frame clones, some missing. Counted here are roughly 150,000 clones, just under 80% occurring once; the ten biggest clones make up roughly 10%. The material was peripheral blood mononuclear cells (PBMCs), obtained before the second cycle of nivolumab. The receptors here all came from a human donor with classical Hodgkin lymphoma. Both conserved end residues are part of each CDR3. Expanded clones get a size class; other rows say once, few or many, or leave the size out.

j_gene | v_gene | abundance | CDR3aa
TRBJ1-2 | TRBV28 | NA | CASRTGDHGYTF
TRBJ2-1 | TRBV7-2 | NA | CASSLLATSYNEQFF
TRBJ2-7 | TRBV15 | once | CATSVRQGAEQYF
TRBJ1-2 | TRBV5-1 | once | CASSSTGGDYGYTF
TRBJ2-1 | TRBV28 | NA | CASSLGDRGGQFF
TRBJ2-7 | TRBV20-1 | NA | CSASQGYEQYF
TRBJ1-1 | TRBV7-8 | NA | CASSPGRGTGRHTEAFF
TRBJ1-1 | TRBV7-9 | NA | CASSQDGQGGDTEAFF
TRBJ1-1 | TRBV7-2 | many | CASSFQVNTEAFF
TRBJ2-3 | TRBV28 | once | CASSRPWGGRADTQYF
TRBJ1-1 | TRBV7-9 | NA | CASRPARLGGNTEAFF
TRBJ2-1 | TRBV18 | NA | CASSPGVEDNEQFF
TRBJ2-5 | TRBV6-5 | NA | CASSYRGGLGETQYF
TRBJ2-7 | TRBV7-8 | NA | CASRPNRGGPYEQYF
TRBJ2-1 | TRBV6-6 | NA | CASSFRGPNSYNEQFF
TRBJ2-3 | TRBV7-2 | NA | CASSLVVRLIGTDTQYF
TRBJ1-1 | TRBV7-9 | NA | CASSFADRGSTEAFF
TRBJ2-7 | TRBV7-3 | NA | CASSLSPTSTGPYEQYF
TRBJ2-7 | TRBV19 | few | CASSIADGSSYEQYF
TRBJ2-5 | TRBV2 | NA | CASSGSGRGETQYF
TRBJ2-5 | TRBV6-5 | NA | CASSFAGTSGETQYF
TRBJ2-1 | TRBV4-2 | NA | CASSQGRSGRTYNEQFF
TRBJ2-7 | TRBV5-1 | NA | CASSFRGSGGEQYF
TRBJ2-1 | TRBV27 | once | CASSIMGQGPLNEQFF
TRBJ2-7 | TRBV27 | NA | CASSPSAITSQATRPYEQYF
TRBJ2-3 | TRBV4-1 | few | CASSQDWATADTQYF
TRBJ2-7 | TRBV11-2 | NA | CASSLGAVITYEQYF
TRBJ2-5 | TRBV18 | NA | CASSPPGGETQYF
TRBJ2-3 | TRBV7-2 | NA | CASSFYRNRRAADTQYF
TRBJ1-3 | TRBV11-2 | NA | CASSLRGLSGNTIYF
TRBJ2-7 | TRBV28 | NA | CASSFYYEQYF
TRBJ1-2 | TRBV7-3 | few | CASSLTPSTGYTF
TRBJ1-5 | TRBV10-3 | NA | CAISESTGRQPQHF
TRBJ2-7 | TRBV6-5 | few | CASSYRGTYEQYF
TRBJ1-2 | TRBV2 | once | CASSEGSAGSGGGYTF
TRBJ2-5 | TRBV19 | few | CASSIGAPGLGETQYF
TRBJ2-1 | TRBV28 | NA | CASSSAYNEQFF
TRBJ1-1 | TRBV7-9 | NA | CASSLVVGANTEAFF
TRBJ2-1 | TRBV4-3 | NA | CASSPSGTGIVNEQFF
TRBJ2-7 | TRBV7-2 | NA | CASTVSGSYYEQYF
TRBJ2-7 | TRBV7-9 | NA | CASSSQGNEQYF
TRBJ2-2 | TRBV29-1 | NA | CSVAASGLAGGPSGGELFF
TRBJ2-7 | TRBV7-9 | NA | CASSLAGMGKPYEQYF
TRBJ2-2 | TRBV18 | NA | CASSPWTVNAGELFF
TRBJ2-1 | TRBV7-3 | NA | CASSLRDSLDREQFF
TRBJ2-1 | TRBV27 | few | CASSWGRAGANNEQFF
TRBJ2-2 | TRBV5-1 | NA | CASSLGSAGVDTGELFF
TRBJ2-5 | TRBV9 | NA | CASSPVGRGGRTQYF